The 17 T cell receptor beta chains in this list originate from one sample, sequenced in a study of blood T cell repertoires in COVID-19. Produced via immunoSEQ multiplex PCR; TCRdb's table is partial and in-frame only. The table has over 100,000 clones, approximately 81% seen once. Material: peripheral blood. The origin of the receptors is a woman of 80 years or more with acute or convalescent COVID-19.

The genes are TRBV5-4 and TRBJ1-2; TRBD1 matches at 7 bases. This CDR3 has 14 residues. The V gene's germline CDR1 is SGHNT and CDR2 YYREEE (reference sequence). Unmatched junction bases numbered 7, after V lost 4 bases and J lost 4 bases. CDR3 residues: CASSPGQKGYGYTF. The CDR3 DNA is TGTGCCAGCAGCCCGGGACAGAAAGGCTATGGCTACACCTTC.

This clone has a count of ten or more. This chain connects TRBV9 to TRBJ1-4, with TRBD1 as a possible D gene (5 bases). CDR3 length: 15 amino acids. CDR1 SGDLS and CDR2 YYNGEE come from the germline V gene. Trimming shortened V by 0 bases and J by 8 bases, and 14 bases separated the two germline ends. The CDR3: CASSVDGRVGEKLFF. DNA of the CDR3: TGTGCCAGCAGCGTAGATGGCAGGGTCGGCGAAAAACTGTTTTTT. The full variable domain, with the rest looked up from reference TRBV9 and TRBJ1-4, is DSGVTQTPKHLITATGQRVTLRCSPRSGDLSVYWYQQSLDQGLQFLIQYYNGEERAKGNILERFSAQQFPDLHSELNLSSLELGDSALYFCASSVDGRVGEKLFFGSGTQLSVL.

The CDR3 DNA reads as TGTGCCAGTACCTTGACAGGGAAGAACACTGAAGCTTTCTTT. It encodes CASTLTGKNTEAFF. The rearrangement links TRBV19 to TRBJ1-1; 7 nucleotides match TRBD1. V shed 7 bases and J 1 base; nucleotides not matched to a gene: 6. Germline V lookup: CDR1 LNHDA, CDR2 SQIVND (reference sequence). CDR3 length: 14 amino acids.

In DNA form, the CDR3 reads TGTGCCAGCTCACCCACCGGGTCCTACAATGAGCAGTTCTTC. Its protein product is CASSPTGSYNEQFF. The V call is TRBV18, the J call TRBJ2-1; D gene uncertain. This CDR3 is 14 amino acids long. The V gene's germline CDR1 is KGHSH and CDR2 LQKENI. V dropped 3 bases and J dropped 1 base, with 7 bases sitting between them.

The gene calls are TRBV25-1 and TRBJ1-3; D is perhaps TRBD1 (5 bases). Germline loops: CDR1 MGHDK, CDR2 SYGVNS. There are 16 residues in the CDR3. V gave up 0 bases and J gave up 2 bases, with 11 bases separating them. The CDR3 spells CASSEYIQGAGNTIYF. The CDR3 DNA is TGTGCCAGCAGTGAATATATCCAGGGCGCTGGAAACACCATATATTTT.

The chain combines TRBV5-1 with TRBJ2-3; 7 bases fit TRBD1. This CDR3 is built from 14 residues. V trimming: 6 bases; J trimming: 2 bases; junction bases outside the gene matches: 6. Germline-derived CDR1 and CDR2 are SGHRS and YFSETQ. The CDR3 is CASKLTGSTDTQYF. CDR3 sequence (DNA): TGCGCCAGCAAATTGACAGGGTCCACAGATACGCAGTATTTT.

The V and J genes are TRBV30 and TRBJ2-3; TRBD2 agrees at 8 bases. The CDR3 contains 16 residues. V trimming: 4 bases; J trimming: 5 bases; junction bases outside the gene matches: 14. The germline V gene encodes CDR1 GTSNPN and CDR2 SVGIG (reference sequence). This CDR3 reads CAWKQHSGTRGDTQYF. The CDR3 coding sequence is TGTGCCTGGAAACAGCATAGCGGGACCCGCGGAGATACGCAGTATTTT.

The chain is built from TRBV11-2 and TRBJ2-7, with D possibly matching TRBD2 (6 bases). This CDR3 is built from 13 residues. Germline V gene data show CDR1 as SGHAT and CDR2 as FQNNGV. V was shortened by 4 bases and J by 3 bases, with 10 bases between the two germline ends. Written as DNA, the CDR3 is TGTGCCAGCAGCTGGACTACGGACTACGAGCAGTACTTC. It specifies CASSWTTDYEQYF.

V and J are TRBV10-2 and TRBJ1-1; 8 bases align to TRBD1. Germline CDR1 is WSHSY and CDR2 is SAAADI. This CDR3 has 15 residues. J gave up 1 base and V 6 bases, and 7 bases lay outside the gene matches. CDR3 sequence (DNA): TGCGCCAGCAGGGAACCGGGACAGGAGAACACTGAAGCTTTCTTT. Protein sequence: CASREPGQENTEAFF.

The rearrangement uses TRBV7-2 and TRBJ1-5; a weak D match, TRBD1 (5 bases). Germline CDR1 is SGHTA and CDR2 is FQGNSA. Trimming pared 4 bases from V and 1 base from J, leaving 17 bases between. The CDR3 runs 17 residues. The CDR3 DNA reads TGTGCCAGCAGCTCATTAGGGCGGGGCGTAAGCAATCAGCCCCAGCATTTT. It translates to CASSSLGRGVSNQPQHF.

This sequence joins TRBV6-5 and TRBJ1-3; D possibly corresponds to TRBD1 (5 bases). Trimming shortened V by 0 bases and J by 0 bases, and 9 bases separated the two germline ends. This CDR3 comprises 16 residues. Germline V gives CDR1 MNHEY, CDR2 SVGAGI. The CDR3 is CASSYSGGNSGNTIYF. CDR3 nucleotides: TGTGCCAGCAGTTACTCGGGGGGGAACTCTGGAAACACCATATATTTT.

This chain joins TRBV20-1 and TRBJ2-7, with D hard to call. The germline gives CDR1 DFQATT, CDR2 SNEGSKA (reference sequence). The CDR3 contains 11 residues. The V gene lost 3 bases and the J gene lost 5 bases, with 8 bases spanning the gap. The CDR3 is CSASLLHEQYF. As DNA, the CDR3 is TGCAGTGCTAGTTTGCTACACGAGCAGTACTTC.

This chain links TRBV27 with TRBJ2-7; D is possibly TRBD1 (7 bases). This CDR3 has 16 residues. The V gene lost 2 bases and the J gene lost 2 bases, with 16 bases spanning the gap. Germline CDR1 is MNHEY and CDR2 is SMNVEV (reference sequence). The DNA for the CDR3 is TGTGCCAGCAGTTTAGCTCCAGGGGGGATCCCCTACGAGCAGTACTTC. Its protein is CASSLAPGGIPYEQYF.

The chain couples TRBV2 to TRBJ1-4; possible D gene TRBD1, 5 bases. This CDR3 contains 12 residues. Germline loops: CDR1 SNHLY, CDR2 FYNNEI. Deletions cut 3 bases from V and 11 bases from J, with 10 bases between. The CDR3 DNA reads as TGTGCCAGCAGTGAGAGCAGGGCCAAACTGTTTTTT. Amino acids: CASSESRAKLFF.

The chain is built from TRBV5-4 and TRBJ1-5; D is ambiguous. This CDR3 has 16 residues. Trimming cost V 1 base and J 5 bases, with 16 bases left between them. Germline V gene data show CDR1 as SGHNT and CDR2 as YYREEE (reference sequence). CDR3 DNA sequence: TGTGCCAGCAGCTTGTATAACCCTCTCGGGGATCAGCCCCAGCATTTT. As protein: CASSLYNPLGDQPQHF.

V usage is TRBV28 and J usage is TRBJ2-5; maybe TRBD2 (7 bases). The V gene lost 7 bases and the J gene lost 5 bases, with 23 bases spanning the gap. The CDR3 has 16 residues. Germline CDR1 is MDHEN and CDR2 is SYDVKM. DNA of the CDR3: TGTGCCAGCACTCCCATGAGGGGGGGGGCTCGGGAGACCCAGTACTTC. Its translation is CASTPMRGGARETQYF.

The chain joins TRBV2 to TRBJ1-2; possible D gene TRBD1, 6 bases. V lost 4 bases and J lost 8, with 17 bases in between. The CDR3 spans 14 residues. The V gene's germline CDR1 is SNHLY and CDR2 FYNNEI. The CDR3 reads CASSGNQGLGGYTF. The CDR3 nucleotides are TGTGCCAGCAGTGGTAATCAGGGGCTCGGCGGCTACACCTTC.